The entry below describes one T cell receptor (beta chain). The sample originates from a study of cytomegalovirus exposure and HLA in healthy donors. Germline V gene sequence: CDR1 SGHRS, CDR2 YFSETQ. The CDR3 length is 14 residues. J was trimmed by 4 bases and V by 4 bases; bases with no gene match: 7. Primers: 60 Vbeta forward and 13 Jbeta reverse. Original methodology: It was a later analysis that counted tens of millions of unique TCR beta chains, of which approximately 9.9 million were shared. Assay: immunoSEQ multiplex PCR; the TCRdb copy retains only in-frame clones and omits some. D and trimming were read from the DNA, whereas the V and J calls and clone size are those reported in that table. The table includes approximately 180,000 clones, roughly 73% detected once.

V usage is TRBV5-1 and J usage is TRBJ2-5; TRBD1 agrees at 7 bases. The sequence was obtained from a woman in her twenties or thirties in good health and CMV-seronegative. Sequences were obtained from PBMCs. This chain's CDR3 is CASSHRDSGETQYF. The CDR3 DNA sequence: TGCGCCAGCAGCCACCGGGACAGCGGAGAGACCCAGTACTTC.